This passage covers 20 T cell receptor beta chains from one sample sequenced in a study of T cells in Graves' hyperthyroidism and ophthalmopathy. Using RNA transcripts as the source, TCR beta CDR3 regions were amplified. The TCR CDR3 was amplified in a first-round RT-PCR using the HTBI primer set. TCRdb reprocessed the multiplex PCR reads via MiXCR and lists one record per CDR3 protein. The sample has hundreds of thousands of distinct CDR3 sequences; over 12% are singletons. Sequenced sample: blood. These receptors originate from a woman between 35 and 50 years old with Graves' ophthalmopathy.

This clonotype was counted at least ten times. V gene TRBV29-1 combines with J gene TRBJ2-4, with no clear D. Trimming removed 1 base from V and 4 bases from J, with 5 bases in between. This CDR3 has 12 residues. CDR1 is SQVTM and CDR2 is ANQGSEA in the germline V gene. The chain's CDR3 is CSVEGLKNIQYF. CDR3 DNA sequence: TGCAGCGTTGAAGGCCTAAAAAACATTCAGTACTTC.

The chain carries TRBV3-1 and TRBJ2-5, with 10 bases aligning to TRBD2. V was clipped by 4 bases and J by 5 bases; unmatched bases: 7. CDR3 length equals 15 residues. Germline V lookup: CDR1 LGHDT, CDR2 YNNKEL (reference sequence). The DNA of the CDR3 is TGTGCCAGCAGCCCCTCTAGCGGGAGTTGGGAGACCCAGTACTTC. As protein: CASSPSSGSWETQYF.

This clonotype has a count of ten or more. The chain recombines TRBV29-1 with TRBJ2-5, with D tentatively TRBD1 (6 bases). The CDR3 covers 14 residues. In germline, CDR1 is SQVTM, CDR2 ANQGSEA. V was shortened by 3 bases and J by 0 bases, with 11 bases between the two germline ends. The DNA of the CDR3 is TGCAGCGTTGAGTCGACAGGACACCAAGAGACCCAGTACTTC. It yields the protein CSVESTGHQETQYF. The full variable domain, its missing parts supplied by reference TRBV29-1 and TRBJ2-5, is SAVISQKPSRDICQRGTSLTIQCQVDSQVTMMFWYRQQPGQSLTLIATANQGSEATYESGFVIDKFPISRPNLTFSTLTVSNMSPEDSSIYLCSVESTGHQETQYFGPGTRLLVL.

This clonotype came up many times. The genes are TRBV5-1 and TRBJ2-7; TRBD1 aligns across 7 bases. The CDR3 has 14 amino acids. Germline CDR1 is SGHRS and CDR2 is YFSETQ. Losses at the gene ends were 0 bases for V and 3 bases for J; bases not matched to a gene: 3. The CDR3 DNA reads TGCGCCAGCAGCTTGGGGGGACAGAGCTACGAGCAGTACTTC. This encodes CASSLGGQSYEQYF.

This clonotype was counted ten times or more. DNA for the CDR3: TGTGCCAGCCGGGACAGGGACACCGGGGAGCTGTTTTTT. This gives the protein CASRDRDTGELFF. This chain links TRBV6-6 with TRBJ2-2, with 9 bases fitting TRBD1. The CDR3 length is 13 residues. After removal of 8 bases from V and 3 bases from J, the junction contained 1 base not matched to a gene. In germline, CDR1 is MNHNY, CDR2 SVGAGI (reference sequence).

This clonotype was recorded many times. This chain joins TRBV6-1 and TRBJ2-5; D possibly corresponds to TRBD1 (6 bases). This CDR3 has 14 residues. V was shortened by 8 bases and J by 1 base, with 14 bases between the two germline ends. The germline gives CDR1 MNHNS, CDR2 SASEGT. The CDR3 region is CASQLDSTQETQYF. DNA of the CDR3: TGTGCCAGCCAACTGGACAGTACCCAAGAGACCCAGTACTTC.

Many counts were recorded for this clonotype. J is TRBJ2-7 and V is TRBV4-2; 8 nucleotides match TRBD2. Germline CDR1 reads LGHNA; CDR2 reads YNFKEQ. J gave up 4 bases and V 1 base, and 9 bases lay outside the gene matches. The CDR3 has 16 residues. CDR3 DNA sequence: TGTGCCAGCAGCCAAGTGCTCGCCAGCGGGAGTTACGAGCAGTACTTC. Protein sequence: CASSQVLASGSYEQYF.

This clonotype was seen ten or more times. CDR3 in amino acids: CASSYYGLNYGYTF. In nucleotides, the CDR3 is TGTGCCAGCAGCTATTACGGGTTGAACTATGGCTACACCTTC. J is TRBJ1-2 and V is TRBV7-8; D not certain. Trimming left V 4 bases short and J 2 bases short, with 11 bases between. Germline V gene sequence: CDR1 SGHVS, CDR2 FQNEAQ. This CDR3 contains 14 residues.

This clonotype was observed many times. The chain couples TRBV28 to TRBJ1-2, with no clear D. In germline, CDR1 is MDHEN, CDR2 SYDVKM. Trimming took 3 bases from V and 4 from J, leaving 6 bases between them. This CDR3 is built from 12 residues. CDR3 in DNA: TGTGCCAGCAGTTTTGAGGGCTATGGCTACACCTTC. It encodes CASSFEGYGYTF.

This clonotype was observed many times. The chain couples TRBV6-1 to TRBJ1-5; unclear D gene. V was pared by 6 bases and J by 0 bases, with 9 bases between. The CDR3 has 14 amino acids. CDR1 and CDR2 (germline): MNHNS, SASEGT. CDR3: CASSDTHSNQPQHF. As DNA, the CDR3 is TGTGCCAGCAGCGACACTCATAGCAATCAGCCCCAGCATTTT.

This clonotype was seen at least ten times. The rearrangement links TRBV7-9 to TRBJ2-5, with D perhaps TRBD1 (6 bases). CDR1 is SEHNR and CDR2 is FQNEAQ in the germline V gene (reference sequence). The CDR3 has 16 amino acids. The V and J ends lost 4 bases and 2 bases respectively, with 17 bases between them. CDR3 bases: TGTGCCAGCAGCTCCAACAGGGTTGGGGGACAAGAGACCCAGTACTTC. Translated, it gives CASSSNRVGGQETQYF. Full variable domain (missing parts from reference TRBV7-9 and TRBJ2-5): DTGVSQNPRHKITKRGQNVTFRCDPISEHNRLYWYRQTLGQGPEFLTYFQNEAQLEKSRLLSDRFSAERPKGSFSTLEIQRTEQGDSAMYLCASSSNRVGGQETQYFGPGTRLLVL.

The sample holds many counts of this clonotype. CDR3: CASRSGTFNEQYF. The CDR3 bases are TGTGCCAGCAGGTCCGGGACTTTCAACGAGCAGTACTTC. This chain connects TRBV28 to TRBJ2-7, with D possibly matching TRBD2 (6 bases). This CDR3 comprises 13 residues. From germline, CDR1 is MDHEN and CDR2 SYDVKM. The V end lost 6 bases, the J end lost 5 bases, and 14 bases lay between the germline ends.

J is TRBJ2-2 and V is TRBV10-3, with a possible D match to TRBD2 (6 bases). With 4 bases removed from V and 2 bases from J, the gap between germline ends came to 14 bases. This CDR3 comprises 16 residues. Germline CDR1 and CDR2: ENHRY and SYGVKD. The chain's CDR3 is CAISGPAGTNTGELFF. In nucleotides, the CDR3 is TGTGCCATCAGTGGCCCTGCAGGGACTAACACCGGGGAGCTGTTTTTT.

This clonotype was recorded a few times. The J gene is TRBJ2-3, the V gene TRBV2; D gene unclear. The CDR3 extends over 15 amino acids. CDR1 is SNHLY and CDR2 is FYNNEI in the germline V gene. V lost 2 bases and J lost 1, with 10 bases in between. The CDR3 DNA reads TGTGCCAGCAGTGAAAGCGCTGTGGGCACAGATACGCAGTATTTT. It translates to CASSESAVGTDTQYF.

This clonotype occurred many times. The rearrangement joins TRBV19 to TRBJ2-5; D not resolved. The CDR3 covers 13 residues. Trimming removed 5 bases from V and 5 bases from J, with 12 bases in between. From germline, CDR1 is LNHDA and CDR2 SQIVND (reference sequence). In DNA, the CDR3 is TGTGCCAGTAGTCCCACAGCCCTGGAGACCCAGTACTTC. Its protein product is CASSPTALETQYF.

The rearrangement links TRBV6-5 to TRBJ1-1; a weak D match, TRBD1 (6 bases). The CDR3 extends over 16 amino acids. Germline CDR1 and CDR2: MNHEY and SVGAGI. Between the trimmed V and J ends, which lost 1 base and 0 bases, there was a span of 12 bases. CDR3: CASSYLIGGVNTEAFF. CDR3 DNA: TGTGCCAGCAGTTACTTAATAGGGGGGGTGAACACTGAAGCTTTCTTT.

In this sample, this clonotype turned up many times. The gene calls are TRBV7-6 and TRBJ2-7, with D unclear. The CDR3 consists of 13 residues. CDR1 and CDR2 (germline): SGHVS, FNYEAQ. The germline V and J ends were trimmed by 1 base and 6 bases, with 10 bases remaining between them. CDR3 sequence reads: CASSLGGTFEQYF. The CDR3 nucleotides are TGTGCCAGCAGCTTAGGGGGAACGTTCGAGCAGTACTTC. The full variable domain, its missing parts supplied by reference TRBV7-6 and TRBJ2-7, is GAGVSQSPRYKVTKRGQDVALRCDPISGHVSLYWYRQALGQGPEFLTYFNYEAQQDKSGLPNDRFSAERPEGSISTLTIQRTEQRDSAMYRCASSLGGTFEQYFGPGTRLTVT.

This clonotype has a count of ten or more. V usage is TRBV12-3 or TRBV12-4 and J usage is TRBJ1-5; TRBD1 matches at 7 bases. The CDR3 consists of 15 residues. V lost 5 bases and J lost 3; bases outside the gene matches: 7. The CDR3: CASSPRQGFNQPQHF. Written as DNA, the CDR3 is TGTGCCAGCAGTCCAAGACAGGGTTTCAATCAGCCCCAGCATTTT.

The CDR3 DNA sequence: TGTGCCAGTAGGACGACAGAGTACTATGGCTACACCTTC. Translated, it gives CASRTTEYYGYTF. The V call is TRBV19, the J call TRBJ1-2; tentatively, D is TRBD1 (5 bases). The germline V and J ends were trimmed by 6 bases and 3 bases, with 11 bases remaining between them. The CDR3 loop spans 13 amino acids. CDR1 and CDR2 (germline): LNHDA, SQIVND (reference sequence).

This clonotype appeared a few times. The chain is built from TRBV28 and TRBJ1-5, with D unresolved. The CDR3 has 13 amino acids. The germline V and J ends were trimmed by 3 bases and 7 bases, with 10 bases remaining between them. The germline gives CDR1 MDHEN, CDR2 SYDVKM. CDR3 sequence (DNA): TGTGCCAGCAGTTTGGCGGATATGCAGCCCCAGCATTTT. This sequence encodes CASSLADMQPQHF. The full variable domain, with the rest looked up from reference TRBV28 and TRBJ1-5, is DVKVTQSSRYLVKRTGEKVFLECVQDMDHENMFWYRQDPGLGLRLIYFSYDVKMKEKGDIPEGYSVSREKKERFSLILESASTNQTSMYLCASSLADMQPQHFGDGTRLSIL.